This T cell receptor (beta chain) was captured in a study of T-cell memory formation after mild COVID-19. Background on the study: TCR clustering was largely donor specific. Study-level findings and limits: SARS-CoV-2 specificity of second-wave clones peaking day 37 was unconfirmed. Clones that contracted from day 15 to 85 were balanced CD4/CD8, while later expanders leaned CD4+.

Germline V gene lookup returns CDR1 SGHTA and CDR2 FQGNSA. The ends were cut back, 5 bases at V and 5 bases at J, with 9 bases in the middle. CDR3 length: 12 residues. 5'RACE with constant-segment primers built TCRalpha and TCRbeta cDNA libraries with UMIs. TCRdb reprocessed the 5' RACE reads with MiXCR, giving one entry per CDR3 protein. Of 45,000 to 65,000 distinct CDR3 sequences detected, over 7.5% appear once; the ten largest clones hold more than 0.95%. This clonotype was seen a handful of times. The antigen is undetermined. The receptor's source is a man between 18 and 35 years old who had mild COVID-19 (a few samples of this study predate the infection). Cell type and time point are not known. V usage is TRBV7-2 and J usage is TRBJ2-5; D remains ambiguous. The sequenced material came from PBMCs or a T cell subset sorted from them (not recorded which). CDR3: CASSRRQETQYF. In DNA form, the CDR3 reads TGTGCCAGCAGCCGACGTCAGGAGACCCAGTACTTC.